This T cell receptor (beta chain) comes out of a study of T and B cells in COVID-19 patients. Study overall: Most recovered patients had mild to moderate COVID-19 treated as outpatients.

CDR1 and CDR2 (germline): KGHSH, LQKENI. Losses at the gene ends were 0 bases for V and 2 bases for J; bases not matched to a gene: 7. The CDR3 loop spans 17 amino acids. Each TRB amplification used roughly 250-550 ng of genomic DNA from blood. Multiplex PCR with BIOMED2 TRB-A/B primer pools amplified TRB rearrangements. From the multiplex PCR reads, TCRdb called clonotypes with MiXCR, one entry per CDR3 protein. The data show about 5,400 distinct CDR3 sequences, with 25% to 30% seen just once and 14% held by the top ten. Study outcomes and limitations: Blood from mildly ill patients while symptomatic, and early samples from severe cases, were scarce.

Sample share makes this clonotype medium-sized. Its antigen is as yet unknown. The source material was blood. The receptor was isolated from a human donor with active COVID-19. The rearrangement uses TRBV18 and TRBJ2-5, with 9 nucleotides matching TRBD2. In nucleotides, the CDR3 is TGTGCCAGCTCACCACCGAGGACTAGCGACTTTCAAGAGACCCAGTACTTC. It yields the protein CASSPPRTSDFQETQYF.